A selection of T cell receptor beta chains follows, all from one sample in a study of cytomegalovirus exposure and HLA in healthy donors. Method: immunoSEQ multiplex PCR; TCRdb's copy keeps in-frame clones and lacks some. The data show 120,000 or so clones, roughly two thirds seen once. Sequencing used PBMCs. Receptor source: a man younger than 45 in good health and CMV-seropositive. The CDR3 runs from the conserved cysteine through the conserved F or W.

V gene	CDR3 protein
TRBV4-2	CASSREAEQTNEQFF
TRBV25-1	CASSHGITYGYTF
TRBV7-2	CASSFDRRETQYF
TRBV2	CASTDRGETQYF
TRBV5-1	CASSVLGGDYNEQFF
TRBV28	CASSSTGEVIYNEQFF
TRBV5-1	CASSWDRGRDIQYF
TRBV5-1	CASSAGQGDHQPQHF
TRBV27	CASSYDRSRGYTF
TRBV7-2	CASSPRRAAQQYF
TRBV30	CAWMQGENEQYF
TRBV7-2	CASSFRGGHEQFF
TRBV7-9	CASSLDGYRGNEQFF
TRBV5-4	CASSLVADRYAVGEQYF
TRBV2	CASSGRRTSGPQYF
TRBV28	CASSLWDRSTDTQYF
TRBV10-3	CATCRDSWGNQPQHF
TRBV10-1	CASSELTGGGYTF
TRBV7-9	CASSWGQGIDIQYF
TRBV20-1	CSALEFYEQYF
TRBV18	CASSRAGTGRYEQYF
TRBV15	CATSRDRVDSGNTIYF
TRBV9	CASSEPLGGTEKLFF
TRBV10-3	CAISVDRVGSYEQYF
TRBV29-1	CSVQRAGVTDTQYF
TRBV2	CANSRQGPTPGELFF
TRBV4-3	CASSPFVGETQYF
TRBV6-6	CASSYVEGATEAFF
TRBV7-7	CASSLTQQETQYF
TRBV7-9	CSSSLGGQGLYGYTF
TRBV15	CATSRDLQGYNEKLFF
TRBV15	CATSRDIRYEQYF
TRBV7-9	CSSSLAGQGPSYEQYF
TRBV21-1	CASGLRLADSYEQYF
TRBV19	CASSIDGTSDYEQYF
TRBV15	CATSRWQAYGYTF
TRBV29-1	CSVVYQQEHSIGQPQHF
TRBV2	CASSVQGAFGEQYF
TRBV21-1	CASSKALADYEQYF
TRBV5-1	CATSPTGTTYEQYF
TRBV28	CASSLPSDRETTNEKLFF
TRBV5-1	CASSATSGSSYNEQFF
TRBV6-6	CASSTGGQGSSPLHF
TRBV15	CATSRDHLAGAPGELFF
TRBV5-6	CASSRDRLQETQYF
TRBV7-2	CASSFSRVYEQYF
TRBV4-3	CASSQDPGLAGISSYNEQFF
TRBV5-1	CASSFGTGDEKLFF
TRBV4-2	CASSQDGIGGRPSSYEQYF
TRBV28	CASRGRGQSGANVLTF